Listed below are T cell receptor beta chains from one sample, sequenced in a study of siplizumab effects on memory and regulatory T cells. Profiling relied on immunoSEQ multiplex PCR, and the TCRdb table lists in-frame clones only, not all of them. This table has some 88,000 clones, approximately 90% appearing once. What was sequenced was CD4+ T cells sorted from blood. The source of these receptors is a human donor in good health. Each CDR3 is given without its conserved first and last residue.

TRBV10-3 | AISEGLAGGTYNEQF
TRBV7-9 | ASSSTSRLQF
TRBV18 | ASSPLQDTNEKLF
TRBV5-1 | ASNEAGVGETQY
TRBV5-6 | ASSLVRVQETQY
TRBV19 | ASSLQGIPYEQY
TRBV30 | ACNLIRAKNIQY
TRBV5-4 | ASSPRTGPYEQY
TRBV5-1 | ASSRDRDSYEQY
TRBV12-5 | AGARDTGELF
TRBV11-3 | ASSFGAQGVYNEQF
TRBV27 | ASSPGQLYQETQY
TRBV4-3 | ASSQEVTSVYEQF
TRBV15 | ATSRDRSSYNEQF
TRBV4-1 | ASSRDTEAF
TRBV6-1 | ASSVGSGMWDNEQF
TRBV2 | ASSPEGFVSGNTIY
TRBV7-8 | ASSLEGRGTGELF
TRBV28 | ASSLLNTEAF
TRBV5-1 | ASSPTGTQEAAF
TRBV6-4 | ASSDSPFTEQF
TRBV5-1 | ASSLEQIYEQY
TRBV30 | AWSLNTQSPLH
TRBV19 | AIGADYGYT
TRBV18 | ASSPPIVGEGYT
TRBV14 | ASSPGSNTIY
TRBV6-1 | ASSVVRGDYEQY
TRBV5-1 | ASSFKSSYEQY
TRBV25-1 | ASILQTKSYNEQF